These 24 T cell receptor beta chains were all obtained from the same sample, sequenced in a study of T cells after yellow fever vaccination. Via MiXCR, TCRdb re-called the 5' RACE reads, giving one row per CDR3 protein. This table holds fewer than 500,000 distinct CDR3 sequences, roughly 20% found once. Specimen: PBMCs, collected before the yellow fever booster vaccination. The source of these receptors is a man aged 18 to 29 who received the YFV17D yellow fever vaccine.

This clonotype has just a few counts. The chain employs TRBV4-1 and TRBJ2-7; tentatively, D is TRBD1 (6 bases). CDR3 length: 17 residues. Germline loops: CDR1 MGHRA, CDR2 YSYEKL. V lost 6 bases to trimming and J lost 3 bases, with 24 bases between them. The CDR3 sequence: CASSRMIRQEKDYEQYF. The CDR3 bases are TGCGCCAGCAGTCGGATGATCAGACAGGAGAAGGACTACGAGCAGTACTTC.

This clonotype has more than one count but fewer than ten. The rearrangement uses TRBV6-5 and TRBJ1-2; tentatively, D is TRBD1 (5 bases). The CDR3 has 13 residues. V gave up 8 bases and J gave up 4 bases, with 14 bases separating them. Germline CDR1 reads MNHEY; CDR2 reads SVGAGI. CDR3 DNA sequence: TGTGCCAGCGGGAAGACAGCCACCTATGGCTACACCTTC. Its protein is CASGKTATYGYTF.

This clonotype was seen a handful of times. The genes are TRBV10-3 and TRBJ2-1; TRBD2 agrees at 8 bases. Looked up from germline, CDR1 is ENHRY and CDR2 is SYGVKD. With V trimmed by 11 bases and J by 7 bases, 10 bases remained unmatched. This CDR3 is 13 amino acids long. CDR3 nucleotide sequence: TGTGCCGCCGGGACTAGGAATTCAAATGAGCAGTTCTTC. Translated: CAAGTRNSNEQFF.

The chain recombines TRBV10-3 with TRBJ1-6; TRBD1 matches 11 bases. CDR1 and CDR2 from the germline V gene are ENHRY and SYGVKD. J gave up 7 bases and V 8 bases, and 4 bases lay outside the gene matches. The CDR3 runs to 14 residues. The CDR3 DNA reads TGTGCCATCGGGGGGACAGGGGGGAATTCACCCCTCCACTTT. It encodes CAIGGTGGNSPLHF.

This chain links TRBV25-1 with TRBJ1-2; D possibly corresponds to TRBD1 (5 bases). Germline lookup yields CDR1 MGHDK and CDR2 SYGVNS. The CDR3 is made up of 14 amino acids. V lost 3 bases and J 3 bases, leaving 11 bases between the germline ends. CDR3 DNA: TGTGCCAGCAGTGACGAGACAGCGGACTATGGCTACACCTTC. It yields the protein CASSDETADYGYTF.

This clonotype has only one observation. The V and J genes are TRBV27 and TRBJ1-4, with 7 bases fitting TRBD1. The CDR3 is made up of 13 amino acids. CDR1 and CDR2 (germline): MNHEY, SMNVEV (reference sequence). The V gene end was trimmed by 6 bases and the J gene end by 7 bases; junction bases not matched to a gene: 5. The CDR3 loop reads CASRITGVEKLFF. In DNA, the CDR3 is TGTGCCAGCAGGATAACAGGGGTTGAAAAACTGTTTTTT.

The chain uses TRBV20-1 and TRBJ1-2; 8 bases map to TRBD1. This CDR3 comprises 14 residues. Looked up from germline, CDR1 is DFQATT and CDR2 is SNEGSKA (reference sequence). V shed 6 bases, J shed 4 bases, and the junction held 10 bases outside the gene matches. This CDR3 is CSAPDRVQVYGYTF. The CDR3 DNA reads TGCAGTGCGCCGGACAGGGTTCAGGTCTATGGCTACACCTTC.

This clonotype has a single count. V is TRBV19 and J is TRBJ2-1; maybe TRBD2 (5 bases). The CDR3 consists of 17 residues. Trimming cost V 2 bases and J 1 base, with 15 bases left between them. The germline V gene encodes CDR1 LNHDA and CDR2 SQIVND (reference sequence). CDR3 sequence (DNA): TGTGCCAGTAGTATATTACCCCAGGCGGGTTCCTACAATGAGCAGTTCTTC. It is translated as CASSILPQAGSYNEQFF.

There are a few counts of this clonotype. This sequence joins TRBV7-2 and TRBJ1-1; 12 positions agree with TRBD1. Trimming cost V 5 bases and J 1 base; bases outside gene matches: 8. There are 17 residues in the CDR3. Germline V gene lookup returns CDR1 SGHTA and CDR2 FQGNSA. The CDR3 loop is CASSRWDRGLSNTEAFF. The CDR3 DNA sequence: TGTGCCAGCAGCCGTTGGGACAGGGGGCTATCGAACACTGAAGCTTTCTTT.

The rearrangement joins TRBV7-2 to TRBJ2-3; D gene uncertain. The germline V gene has CDR1 SGHTA and CDR2 FQGNSA. The CDR3 totals 13 residues. V lost 4 bases to trimming and J lost 5 bases, with 10 bases between them. The CDR3 sequence: CASSYAPLDTQYF. The CDR3 DNA sequence: TGTGCCAGCAGCTACGCCCCTCTAGATACGCAGTATTTT.

This clonotype has just one count. The chain employs TRBV5-1 and TRBJ1-6; D is unclear. The V gene's germline CDR1 is SGHRS and CDR2 YFSETQ. Between the trimmed V and J ends, which lost 4 bases and 6 bases, there was a span of 17 bases. The CDR3 has 16 amino acids. CDR3 region: CASSRWTSQSNSPLHF. In DNA, the CDR3 is TGCGCCAGCAGCAGATGGACCTCCCAGAGTAATTCACCCCTCCACTTT. Full variable domain (outside the CDR3, taken from reference TRBV5-1 and TRBJ1-6): KAGVTQTPRYLIKTRGQQVTLSCSPISGHRSVSWYQQTPGQGLQFLFEYFSETQRNKGNFPGRFSGRQFSNSRSEMNVSTLELGDSALYLCASSRWTSQSNSPLHFGNGTRLTVT.

There are a few counts of this clonotype. The genes are TRBV20-1 and TRBJ1-1, with D possibly TRBD1 on 5 matching bases. Germline V gene data show CDR1 as DFQATT and CDR2 as SNEGSKA (reference sequence). V was pared by 1 base and J by 4 bases, with 10 bases between. The CDR3 consists of 13 residues. CDR3 sequence: CSARGGGTTEAFF. For the CDR3, the DNA is TGCAGTGCTAGAGGCGGCGGGACCACTGAAGCTTTCTTT.

The chain combines TRBV5-1 with TRBJ1-2; D not resolved. CDR1 SGHRS and CDR2 YFSETQ come from the germline V gene. This CDR3 has 15 amino acids. The germline V and J ends were trimmed by 1 base and 7 bases, with 17 bases remaining between them. The CDR3 is CASSLSGSGEGGYTF. The CDR3 coding sequence is TGCGCCAGCAGCTTGTCGGGCAGTGGAGAGGGTGGCTACACCTTC.

This clonotype has more than one count but fewer than ten. The chain employs TRBV10-2 and TRBJ2-1, with D tentatively TRBD1 (6 bases). Trimming cost V 6 bases and J 9 bases, with 9 bases left between them. Per germline, CDR1 WSHSY and CDR2 SAAADI. This CDR3 is 11 amino acids long. DNA of the CDR3: TGCGCCAGCAGCCAGGACAGTGAGCAGTTCTTC. This codes for CASSQDSEQFF.

The chain combines TRBV6-4 with TRBJ2-2; D is ambiguous. V lost 3 bases and J 3 bases, leaving 8 bases between the germline ends. This CDR3 comprises 14 residues. From germline, CDR1 is MRHNA and CDR2 SNTAGT. CDR3 protein: CASSEAPDTGELFF. DNA for the CDR3: TGTGCCAGCAGTGAAGCCCCGGACACCGGGGAGCTGTTTTTT.

The J gene is TRBJ1-2, the V gene TRBV7-9, with D tentatively TRBD1 (6 bases). Germline lookup yields CDR1 SEHNR and CDR2 FQNEAQ (reference sequence). V lost 5 bases, J lost 4 bases, and 11 bases lay in between. This CDR3 comprises 13 residues. The DNA of the CDR3 is TGTGCCAGCAGCCCAGGGGTTACCTATGGCTACACCTTC. Amino acid sequence: CASSPGVTYGYTF.

This clonotype was observed a handful of times. CDR3 amino acids: CASSNDYTDTQYF. DNA for the CDR3: TGTGCCAGCAGCAACGATTACACAGATACGCAGTATTTT. The J gene is TRBJ2-3, the V gene TRBV12-3 or TRBV12-4; D gene unclear. V gave up 6 bases and J gave up 2 bases, with 9 bases separating them. This CDR3 has 13 amino acids.

There are a few counts of this clonotype. V is TRBV5-1 and J is TRBJ1-6; perhaps TRBD1 as D (5 bases). Germline CDR1 and CDR2: SGHRS and YFSETQ. CDR3 length: 15 residues. The V and J ends lost 0 bases and 10 bases respectively, with 14 bases between them. This CDR3 reads CASSLAEGRNSPLHF. DNA for the CDR3: TGCGCCAGCAGCTTGGCCGAGGGGAGGAACTCACCCCTCCACTTT.

This clonotype has only a few counts. This sequence joins TRBV7-6 and TRBJ2-1; no clear D gene. Trimming shortened V by 2 bases and J by 4 bases, and 12 bases separated the two germline ends. This CDR3 is 15 amino acids long. Per germline, CDR1 SGHVS and CDR2 FNYEAQ. The CDR3 region is CASSLRSADYNEQFF. In DNA form, the CDR3 reads TGTGCCAGCAGCTTACGGTCGGCGGATTACAATGAGCAGTTCTTC.

The rearrangement links TRBV12-3 or TRBV12-4 to TRBJ1-2; 9 positions agree with TRBD1. J gave up 5 bases and V 4 bases, and 17 bases lay outside the gene matches. The CDR3 is 18 amino acids. CDR3 sequence: CASSSSPGQGHGEYGYTF. CDR3 DNA: TGTGCCAGCAGTTCATCACCGGGACAGGGCCATGGAGAGTATGGCTACACCTTC.

This clonotype was seen a few times. As DNA, the CDR3 is TGTGCCAGCAGCTACCAGGACAGGGGGAACGAAAAACTGTTTTTT. This gives the protein CASSYQDRGNEKLFF. The genes are TRBV5-4 and TRBJ1-4, with TRBD1 matching over 10 bases. V was pared by 3 bases and J by 8 bases, with 7 bases of the junction left unmatched. The CDR3 has 15 amino acids. Germline CDR1 SGHNT, CDR2 YYREEE (reference sequence). Filled out from reference TRBV5-4 and TRBJ1-4, the complete variable domain reads ETGVTQSPTHLIKTRGQQVTLRCSSQSGHNTVSWYQQALGQGPQFIFQYYREEENGRGNFPPRFSGLQFPNYSSELNVNALELDDSALYLCASSYQDRGNEKLFFGSGTQLSVL.

This clonotype occurred a few times. The chain carries TRBV5-1 and TRBJ2-5; the D gene is possibly TRBD1 (5 bases). The germline CDR1 and CDR2 sequences are SGHRS and YFSETQ. V was shortened by 0 bases and J by 2 bases, with 11 bases between the two germline ends. There are 15 residues in the CDR3. CDR3 protein: CASSLGRARQETQYF. The CDR3, as DNA: TGCGCCAGCAGCTTGGGCAGGGCCAGACAAGAGACCCAGTACTTC.

This chain joins TRBV20-1 and TRBJ2-3; D is perhaps TRBD1 (6 bases). The CDR3 runs to 14 residues. CDR1 and CDR2 from the germline V gene are DFQATT and SNEGSKA (reference sequence). V was cut by 6 bases and J by 7 bases, with 20 bases left in between. CDR3 nucleotides: TGCAGTGCGTTGGACACCCAGGGGCCCTATACGCAGTATTTT. Translated: CSALDTQGPYTQYF.

V gene TRBV24-1 combines with J gene TRBJ2-1; the D is unclear. The germline V gene encodes CDR1 KGHDR and CDR2 SFDVKD. With 5 bases removed from V and 7 bases from J, the gap between germline ends came to 17 bases. The CDR3 covers 15 residues. The DNA for the CDR3 is TGTGCCACCAGTGCGGCCCGAAACACCGGAAATGAGCAGTTCTTC. It encodes CATSAARNTGNEQFF.